The 12 T cell receptor beta chains below were found in one sample sequenced in a study of cytomegalovirus exposure and HLA in healthy donors. PCR used 60 Vbeta primers and 13 Jbeta primers. Sequencing was performed with immunoSEQ multiplex PCR; in TCRdb, only in-frame clones are kept and a portion is missing. The sample gives about 130,000 clones, roughly 75% of which show up once; around 1.3% is in the top ten. The sequencing sample was made of PBMCs. These receptors were taken from a female donor in good health and CMV-seronegative.

The chain carries TRBV9 and TRBJ2-6; D perhaps matches TRBD1 (6 bases). The ends were cut back, 0 bases at V and 3 bases at J, with 16 bases in the middle. The CDR3 covers 18 residues. Germline V gene lookup returns CDR1 SGDLS and CDR2 YYNGEE. The CDR3 sequence is CASSVDPPDRFGANVLTF. The CDR3 DNA reads as TGTGCCAGCAGCGTAGACCCCCCTGACAGGTTTGGGGCCAACGTCCTGACTTTC. Filled out from reference TRBV9 and TRBJ2-6, the complete variable domain reads DSGVTQTPKHLITATGQRVTLRCSPRSGDLSVYWYQQSLDQGLQFLIQYYNGEERAKGNILERFSAQQFPDLHSELNLSSLELGDSALYFCASSVDPPDRFGANVLTFGAGSRLTVL.

CDR3 protein: CASSGAGTSYNQPQHF. The DNA of the CDR3 is TGTGCCAGCAGTGGCGCCGGGACAAGTTATAATCAGCCCCAGCATTTT. V gene TRBV28 combines with J gene TRBJ1-5, with D tentatively TRBD1 (6 bases). Deletions cut 5 bases from V and 4 bases from J, with 18 bases between. This CDR3 contains 16 residues. Per the germline V gene, CDR1 is MDHEN and CDR2 is SYDVKM.

The rearrangement uses TRBV2 and TRBJ2-7; no reliable D call. From germline, CDR1 is SNHLY and CDR2 FYNNEI. The CDR3 contains 15 residues. The V end was cut by 3 bases, the J end by 2 bases, with 14 bases between. The CDR3 nucleotides read TGTGCCAGCAGTGAGTTCCTACTCCATGCCTACGAGCAGTACTTC. Protein: CASSEFLLHAYEQYF.

The CDR3 nucleotides are TGTGCCACCCTCCCCCAAGAGACCCAGTACTTC. Translating gives CATLPQETQYF. J is TRBJ2-5 and V is TRBV6-1, with D uncertain. The length of the CDR3 is 11 residues. V was clipped by 10 bases and J by 1 base, with 7 bases between them. Germline lookup yields CDR1 MNHNS and CDR2 SASEGT.

The chain uses TRBV29-1 and TRBJ2-3, with D possibly being TRBD2 (5 bases). Germline V gives CDR1 SQVTM, CDR2 ANQGSEA. The CDR3 is made up of 14 amino acids. Trimming removed 4 bases from V and 5 bases from J, with 16 bases in between. CDR3 amino acids: CSVGGVGFGDTQYF. The CDR3 nucleotides are TGCAGCGTTGGGGGAGTTGGGTTCGGAGATACGCAGTATTTT.

This clone has just a few counts. The chain joins TRBV28 to TRBJ2-7; the match to TRBD2 covers 7 bases. CDR1 and CDR2 (germline): MDHEN, SYDVKM. The CDR3 contains 14 residues. V shed 2 bases and J 7 bases; nucleotides not matched to a gene: 8. The CDR3 nucleotides read TGTGCCAGCAGTTTAGGAGAGGGGAGGGAAGAGCAGTACTTC. Translated, it gives CASSLGEGREEQYF.

The chain recombines TRBV30 with TRBJ1-1; D call uncertain. Trimming removed 2 bases from V and 3 bases from J, with 19 bases in between. Germline CDR1 GTSNPN, CDR2 SVGIG (reference sequence). The CDR3 covers 16 residues. CDR3 residues: CAWSRGYGLADTEAFF. CDR3 nucleotides: TGTGCCTGGAGTCGGGGTTATGGTCTCGCGGACACTGAAGCTTTCTTT.

For the CDR3, the DNA is TGCGCCAGCTCCTTAGCGGGGGACACCGGGGAGCTGTTTTTT. It encodes CASSLAGDTGELFF. The genes are TRBV5-1 and TRBJ2-2, with TRBD2 matching over 9 bases. This CDR3 comprises 14 residues. Germline V gene data show CDR1 as SGHRS and CDR2 as YFSETQ. The trim removed 7 bases at V and 3 bases at J, leaving 4 bases unmatched.

The chain has TRBV12-5 and TRBJ2-7; possibly TRBD1 for D (6 bases). Trimming shortened V by 10 bases and J by 2 bases, and 15 bases separated the two germline ends. The CDR3 totals 13 residues. Looked up from germline, CDR1 is LGHNT and CDR2 is FRNRAP. This CDR3 is CATAPDSPYEQYF. The CDR3 nucleotides read TGTGCTACCGCCCCGGACAGTCCCTACGAGCAGTACTTC.

The chain employs TRBV1 and TRBJ2-7; the DNA was not compared with TRBD2, the D call given in the table. TRBV1 is given as a pseudogene. CDR3 length: 17 residues. This CDR3 is CTSSPPQALGGVYEQYF. The CDR3 nucleotides are TGCACCAGCAGCCCACCCCAGGCCCTGGGAGGGGTCTACGAGCAGTACTTC.

The chain couples TRBV5-5 to TRBJ2-5, with TRBD2 matching over 12 bases. There are 16 residues in the CDR3. J lost 5 bases, V lost 4 bases, and 9 bases had no gene match. Per the germline V gene, CDR1 is SGHKS and CDR2 is YYEKEE (reference sequence). The CDR3 nucleotides are TGTGCCAGCAGCCCATACCGACTAGCGGGGGTGGAGACCCAGTACTTC. Its protein is CASSPYRLAGVETQYF.

The chain combines TRBV5-4 with TRBJ2-1, with D maybe TRBD2 (6 bases). Germline assignment: CDR1 SGHNT and CDR2 YYREEE (reference sequence). Trimming removed 0 bases at V and 9 bases at J, with 10 bases between. The CDR3 spans 13 residues. CDR3 region: CASSLAGGREQFF. The CDR3 DNA follows: TGTGCCAGCAGCTTGGCCGGGGGTCGTGAGCAGTTCTTC.